The present T cell receptor beta chain was sequenced within a study of cytomegalovirus exposure and HLA in healthy donors. The CDR3 loop spans 14 amino acids. V dropped 6 bases and J dropped 0; count of bases not matched to a gene: 4. Germline assignment: CDR1 SGHDT and CDR2 YYEEEE. PCR employed 60 Vbeta and 13 Jbeta primers. Original handling: Later reanalysis found around 84 million unique TCR beta chains, 9 million to 12 million of them shared. The table came from immunoSEQ multiplex PCR; TCRdb's copy has only in-frame clones and leaves some out. V, J and clone size derive from that table, while D and trimming were established from the DNA sequence. The sample has roughly 180,000 clones, 70% to 85% seen once.

The chain uses TRBV5-6 and TRBJ2-3, with 7 bases lining up with TRBD2. This TCR derives from a man younger than 35 in good health and CMV-seronegative. The sample consisted of PBMCs. The CDR3 coding sequence is TGTGCCAGCACCCGAGCGGGGAGCACAGATACGCAGTATTTT. Its protein product is CASTRAGSTDTQYF.